The TCR beta chain under discussion was sequenced for a study of radiation and T cells in renal cell carcinoma. Time point meaning: baseline pretreatment blood. Treatment: 15 Gy SBRT to primary tumor, nephrectomy 4 weeks later. V lost 5 bases and J 3 bases, leaving 25 bases between the germline ends. The CDR3 sequence is 18 residues long. Germline lookup yields CDR1 SGHNT and CDR2 YENEEA. Clones were read by immunoSEQ multiplex PCR, and TCRdb kept only the in-frame ones, dropping some. This table holds under 55,000 clones, 83% found once. This chain uses TRBV11-3 with TRBJ1-2, with D perhaps TRBD1 (5 bases). This clonotype was obtained from a woman in her 70s with renal cell carcinoma. Sequences were derived from blood, sampled from a patient whose treatment included radiotherapy and nephrectomy. CDR3 sequence: CASSPPRVPPGGDYGYTF. DNA of the CDR3: TGTGCCAGCAGCCCACCCCGGGTCCCGCCGGGGGGGGACTATGGCTACACCTTC.